This TCR beta chain comes out of a study of T cell responses to AZD1222 COVID-19 vaccine. Sequenced by immunoSEQ multiplex PCR; TCRdb stores in-frame clones only, minus some. The repertoire consists of about 160,000 clones, with about 91% occurring once and the leading ten covering around 4.4%. The TCR was taken from an adult in good health. The sequenced sample was peripheral blood, obtained on day 0 of MenACWY control vaccination.

CDR3 loop: CASSLQGNLYNEQFF. The CDR3 bases are TGTGCCAGCAGCTTGCAGGGGAACCTCTACAATGAGCAGTTCTTC. This chain connects TRBV5-5 to TRBJ2-1; a weak D match, TRBD1 (6 bases). V lost 1 base to trimming and J lost 3 bases, with 11 bases between them. Germline values: CDR1 SGHKS, CDR2 YYEKEE (reference sequence). The length of the CDR3 is 15 residues.